The sequence of this T cell receptor beta chain was determined in a study of T-cell reconstitution after alpha-beta-depleted transplantation in children. This clonotype occurred a few times. Its matching antigen is unknown. The library targeted TCRbeta and was prepared with unique molecular identifiers. TCRdb re-analysed the PCR reads in MiXCR, keeping a single row per CDR3 protein. The data show more than 400,000 distinct CDR3 sequences, with 43% seen just once and under 30% held by the top ten. General study results and limits: There were reportedly several hundred expanded graft clones from which alpha-beta T cells came about two months after transplant. It was newly produced T cells that mostly accounted for T-cell counts and diversity one year after transplant.

This TCR came from a girl aged 2-10 years with aplastic anemia, due to receive a stem cell transplant. The source material was PBMCs, sampled before TCRalphabeta/CD19-depleted stem cell transplant.

This chain's CDR3 is CASSLSGAGANVLTF. As DNA, the CDR3 is TGCGCCAGCAGCCTTTCAGGGGCTGGGGCCAACGTCCTGACTTTC. The chain links TRBV4-1 to TRBJ2-6, with D perhaps matching TRBD1 (6 bases). V lost 4 bases and J 2 bases, leaving 9 bases between the germline ends. The CDR3 runs to 15 residues. Germline CDR1 is MGHRA and CDR2 is YSYEKL.